These T cell receptor beta chains were read from a single sample in a study of blood T cell repertoires in COVID-19. TCRdb keeps only in-frame clones here, not all; method: immunoSEQ multiplex PCR. The repertoire holds about 410,000 clones, with 70% to 90% as singletons. Sequencing input: peripheral blood. The source of these receptors is a woman aged 25-40 years with active or convalescent COVID-19. CDR3s include the opening cysteine and the closing phenylalanine or tryptophan. Each record gives: clone size, J gene, D gene, V gene, CDR3 length, CDR3 DNA, CDR3 protein. A D gene is named only where the DNA matches it firmly. Part of the rows lack a size; the others show once, few, many or a class for expanded clones.

clone_size: .; j_call: TRBJ2-2; d_call: TRBD2; v_call: TRBV25-1; cdr3_length: 14; cdr3_nt: TGTGCCAGCCAGACTAGCGGCCTTACCGGGGAGCTGTTTTTT; cdr3_aa: CASQTSGLTGELFF
clone_size: .; j_call: TRBJ2-2; d_call: TRBD1; v_call: TRBV4-1; cdr3_length: 14; cdr3_nt: TGCGCCAGCAGCCAAGTTGACAGGGCCGGGGAGCTGTTTTTT; cdr3_aa: CASSQVDRAGELFF
clone_size: .; j_call: TRBJ1-1; d_call: TRBD1; v_call: TRBV18; cdr3_length: 14; cdr3_nt: TGTGCCAGCTCACCGGACAGGGGGCTCACTGAAGCTTTCTTT; cdr3_aa: CASSPDRGLTEAFF
clone_size: .; j_call: TRBJ2-3; d_call: TRBD2; v_call: TRBV5-4; cdr3_length: 15; cdr3_nt: TGTGCCAGCAGCGGTAGCGGGGGGGCTCTGGATACGCAGTATTTT; cdr3_aa: CASSGSGGALDTQYF
clone_size: .; j_call: TRBJ1-1; d_call: TRBD1; v_call: TRBV2; cdr3_length: 14; cdr3_nt: TGTGCCAGCAGTCTGGGAACAGGGGGAACTGAAGCTTTCTTT; cdr3_aa: CASSLGTGGTEAFF
clone_size: .; j_call: TRBJ2-7; d_call: .; v_call: TRBV29-1; cdr3_length: 13; cdr3_nt: TGCAGCGTTTTTGGGAGGAGCTCCTACGAGCAGTACTTC; cdr3_aa: CSVFGRSSYEQYF
clone_size: .; j_call: TRBJ2-2; d_call: TRBD2; v_call: TRBV19; cdr3_length: 15; cdr3_nt: TGTGCCAGCTACAGCGGGGGGGTCAACACCGGGGAGCTGTTTTTT; cdr3_aa: CASYSGGVNTGELFF
clone_size: .; j_call: TRBJ1-2; d_call: .; v_call: TRBV27; cdr3_length: 16; cdr3_nt: TGTGCCAGCAGTTCCGCACAGGGAAAAGCTAACTATGGCTACACCTTC; cdr3_aa: CASSSAQGKANYGYTF
clone_size: .; j_call: TRBJ1-1; d_call: .; v_call: TRBV7-6; cdr3_length: 15; cdr3_nt: TGTGCCAGCAGCTTAACTGACGAGGGGAACACTGAAGCTTTCTTT; cdr3_aa: CASSLTDEGNTEAFF
clone_size: .; j_call: TRBJ1-2; d_call: .; v_call: TRBV25-1; cdr3_length: 15; cdr3_nt: TGTGCCAGCAGTCAGAATACGGGTTTTTCGCGAGGCTACACCTTC; cdr3_aa: CASSQNTGFSRGYTF
clone_size: .; j_call: TRBJ1-6; d_call: .; v_call: TRBV6-5; cdr3_length: 16; cdr3_nt: TGTGCCAGCAATTACCGAGTCGCGGGCCTTAGTTCACCCCTCCACTTT; cdr3_aa: CASNYRVAGLSSPLHF
clone_size: .; j_call: TRBJ2-1; d_call: .; v_call: TRBV5-1; cdr3_length: 15; cdr3_nt: TGCGCCAGCAGCTTCGACAGGAGCTCCTACAATGAGCAGTTCTTC; cdr3_aa: CASSFDRSSYNEQFF
clone_size: .; j_call: TRBJ2-1; d_call: TRBD2; v_call: TRBV27; cdr3_length: 16; cdr3_nt: TGTGCCAGCAGTTTGGCGGGACTAGCGGGCCCCAATGAGCAGTTCTTC; cdr3_aa: CASSLAGLAGPNEQFF
clone_size: few; j_call: TRBJ1-1; d_call: .; v_call: TRBV7-2; cdr3_length: 15; cdr3_nt: TGTGCCAGCAGCTTATTTGGGGCCACGGACACTGAAGCTTTCTTT; cdr3_aa: CASSLFGATDTEAFF
clone_size: few; j_call: TRBJ1-3; d_call: .; v_call: TRBV5-6; cdr3_length: 15; cdr3_nt: TGTGCCAGCAGCCACGGGATTACCTCTGGAAACACCATATATTTT; cdr3_aa: CASSHGITSGNTIYF
clone_size: .; j_call: TRBJ1-4; d_call: .; v_call: TRBV18; cdr3_length: 17; cdr3_nt: TGTGCCAGCTCCCAGAGACAGGTCTCTTCAACTAATGAAAAACTGTTTTTT; cdr3_aa: CASSQRQVSSTNEKLFF
clone_size: .; j_call: TRBJ1-1; d_call: TRBD1; v_call: TRBV2; cdr3_length: 15; cdr3_nt: TGTGCCAGCAGCCCCCGGGGGACAGCCAACACTGAAGCTTTCTTT; cdr3_aa: CASSPRGTANTEAFF
clone_size: .; j_call: TRBJ1-1; d_call: .; v_call: TRBV12-3/TRBV12-4; cdr3_length: 12; cdr3_nt: TGTGCCAGCAGTGCCTCGGGGTTTGAAGCTTTCTTT; cdr3_aa: CASSASGFEAFF
clone_size: .; j_call: TRBJ1-2; d_call: TRBD1; v_call: TRBV28; cdr3_length: 14; cdr3_nt: TGTGCCAGCAGCACGATGGACAGGGGCGGTGGCTACACCTTC; cdr3_aa: CASSTMDRGGGYTF
clone_size: .; j_call: TRBJ1-5; d_call: .; v_call: TRBV15; cdr3_length: 16; cdr3_nt: TGTGCCACCAGCAGACCCCTCGGGGGGGGCAGTCGACCCCAGCATTTT; cdr3_aa: CATSRPLGGGSRPQHF
clone_size: .; j_call: TRBJ1-6; d_call: .; v_call: TRBV18; cdr3_length: 18; cdr3_nt: TGTGCCAGCTCACCTTACCGGGACACTAGCTCCTATAATTCACCCCTCCACTTT; cdr3_aa: CASSPYRDTSSYNSPLHF
clone_size: .; j_call: TRBJ2-3; d_call: .; v_call: TRBV12-3/TRBV12-4; cdr3_length: 13; cdr3_nt: TGTGCCAGCAGTGACACGAGGGCAGATACGCAGTATTTT; cdr3_aa: CASSDTRADTQYF
clone_size: .; j_call: TRBJ2-5; d_call: TRBD2; v_call: TRBV7-2; cdr3_length: 15; cdr3_nt: TGTGCCAGCAGCTTAAGGCTAGCGGGGGGAGAGACCCAGTACTTC; cdr3_aa: CASSLRLAGGETQYF
clone_size: .; j_call: TRBJ2-7; d_call: TRBD1; v_call: TRBV30; cdr3_length: 16; cdr3_nt: TGTGCCTGGAGTCGTGGTCGCGACAGGGCCTCCTACGAGCAGTACTTC; cdr3_aa: CAWSRGRDRASYEQYF